The clone carrying this T cell receptor (beta chain) is a singleton in its sample. Its specificity is unknown. The data were obtained in a study of memory CD4+ T cells and cytomegalovirus serostatus. The study, taken as a whole, reports: Of 150 to 200 reported CMV TCRbeta sequences, under 70 were found in memory CD4+ repertoires.

Original handling: After removing out-of-frame reads, 2,204,828 distinct TCRbeta sequences remained. Sequenced by immunoSEQ multiplex PCR; TCRdb stores in-frame clones only, minus some. The V and J calls and clone size come from that table; D and trimming were worked out from the DNA. Among approximately 60,000 clones listed, 70% to 75% were seen once. The sort gate was single viable CD3+CD4+CD8-CD45RO+ cells for memory CD4+ T cells. Donors' CMV status reflects serum IgG against pp150, pp28, p38, p52. After thawing, CD4+ T cells were positively selected. The receptor comes from an adult in good health and CMV-seropositive. The sequenced material came from memory CD4+ T cells from blood.

CDR3 residues: CAWSPPTTRVQFF. The CDR3 DNA is TGTGCCTGGTCCCCCCCCACGACAAGGGTGCAGTTCTTC. This sequence joins TRBV30 and TRBJ2-1; no clear D gene. Germline loops: CDR1 GTSNPN, CDR2 SVGIG (reference sequence). The V end lost 5 bases, the J end lost 12 bases, and 20 bases lay between the germline ends. There are 13 residues in the CDR3. Drawing the rest from reference TRBV30 and TRBJ2-1, the complete variable domain is SQTIHQWPATLVQPVGSPLSLECTVEGTSNPNLYWYRQAAGRGLQLLFYSVGIGQISSEVPQNLSASRPQDRQFILSSKKLLLSDSGFYLCAWSPPTTRVQFFGPGTRLTVL.